The 3 T cell receptor beta chains listed next were all sequenced from one sample in a study of cytomegalovirus exposure and HLA in healthy donors. 13 Jbeta primers and 60 Vbeta primers were used for the PCR. Assay: immunoSEQ multiplex PCR; the TCRdb copy retains only in-frame clones and omits some. The sample has about 160,000 clones, roughly four fifths seen once. Sequenced: PBMCs. These receptors were obtained from a woman aged 45-65 years in good health and CMV-seropositive.

The rearrangement joins TRBV11-2 to TRBJ1-1, with TRBD1 as a possible D gene (5 bases). The CDR3 totals 17 residues. The germline V gene encodes CDR1 SGHAT and CDR2 FQNNGV. Trimming left V 5 bases short and J 3 bases short, with 22 bases between. In DNA, the CDR3 is TGTGCCAGCAGCCAGGGCTTCGGGTTCTTTCAGTACACTGAAGCTTTCTTT. Translated: CASSQGFGFFQYTEAFF.

The chain recombines TRBV5-1 with TRBJ2-5, with D maybe TRBD1 (6 bases). V lost 2 bases to trimming and J lost 4 bases, with 15 bases between them. Germline CDR1 and CDR2: SGHRS and YFSETQ. The CDR3 contains 15 residues. The CDR3 DNA is TGCGCCAGCAGCTTAGCCGACAGGTTTGCAGAGACCCAGTACTTC. Its translation is CASSLADRFAETQYF.

This clone appeared a few times. This chain links TRBV7-6 with TRBJ2-3; 8 bases fit TRBD1. There are 15 residues in the CDR3. Trimming removed 3 bases from V and 0 bases from J; junction bases left unmatched: 2. Germline-derived CDR1 and CDR2 are SGHVS and FNYEAQ. The CDR3 is CASSFQGASTDTQYF. The CDR3 bases are TGTGCCAGCAGCTTCCAGGGGGCGAGCACAGATACGCAGTATTTT.